The 24 T cell receptor beta chains given below trace back to one sample, sequenced in a study of T cell repertoires in cytomegalovirus infection. MiXCR was run by TCRdb on the reads, yielding one entry per CDR3 protein. The data contain about 150,000 distinct CDR3 sequences, 23% of them singletons. Sequencing was done on a sample of PBMCs. The receptor set was obtained from a human donor in good health (CMV status not recorded). Some clones in this sample may be carry-over from other donors' samples.

The CDR3: CASSAGQGDYGYTF. The CDR3 DNA is TGTGCCAGCAGCGCGGGACAGGGCGACTATGGCTACACCTTC. This sequence joins TRBV5-6 and TRBJ1-2, with 9 bases identical to TRBD1. With V trimmed by 4 bases and J by 3 bases, 4 bases remained unmatched. This CDR3 spans 14 amino acids. The germline V gene encodes CDR1 SGHDT and CDR2 YYEEEE.

This clonotype showed up just once. A much larger clone lies a single base off, so this may be a read error. The chain links TRBV12-3 or TRBV12-4 to TRBJ1-2; D is ambiguous. CDR3 length equals 13 residues. CDR3 sequence (DNA): TGTGCCGGCAGTTTCGGGGCTAACTATGGCTACACCTTC. This encodes CAGSFGANYGYTF.

J is TRBJ2-3 and V is TRBV20-1, with D possibly matching TRBD1 (5 bases). Germline V gene sequence: CDR1 DFQATT, CDR2 SNEGSKA (reference sequence). The V and J ends lost 5 bases and 2 bases respectively, with 11 bases between them. The CDR3 runs to 13 residues. CDR3 in DNA: TGCAGTGCTGAAGACAGATTCACAGATACGCAGTATTTT. This gives the protein CSAEDRFTDTQYF.

This clonotype is a singleton in its sample. V and J are TRBV24-1 and TRBJ2-3, with 7 bases lining up with TRBD1. This CDR3 has 15 residues. V gave up 3 bases and J gave up 0 bases; unmatched junction bases: 2. Per the germline V gene, CDR1 is KGHDR and CDR2 is SFDVKD. The CDR3 nucleotides are TGTGCCACCAGTGATCGGGACAGAAGCACAGATACGCAGTATTTT. Encoded protein: CATSDRDRSTDTQYF.

The table lists this clonotype with a few counts. This sequence joins TRBV28 and TRBJ2-7; D possibly corresponds to TRBD1 (5 bases). V gave up 8 bases and J gave up 3 bases, with 14 bases separating them. There are 13 residues in the CDR3. The V gene's germline CDR1 is MDHEN and CDR2 SYDVKM. CDR3 protein: CASAVQGFYEQYF. For the CDR3, the DNA is TGTGCCAGCGCCGTCCAGGGATTCTACGAGCAGTACTTC. The full variable domain, completed using reference TRBV28 and TRBJ2-7, is DVKVTQSSRYLVKRTGEKVFLECVQDMDHENMFWYRQDPGLGLRLIYFSYDVKMKEKGDIPEGYSVSREKKERFSLILESASTNQTSMYLCASAVQGFYEQYFGPGTRLTVT.

The chain is built from TRBV27 and TRBJ2-3, with TRBD2 matching over 7 bases. This CDR3 is 16 amino acids long. V lost 2 bases to trimming and J lost 0 bases; unmatched junction nucleotides: 5. From germline, CDR1 is MNHEY and CDR2 SMNVEV (reference sequence). This chain's CDR3 is CASSLGGGVSTDTQYF. The CDR3 DNA sequence: TGTGCCAGCAGTTTAGGCGGGGGAGTTAGCACAGATACGCAGTATTTT.

On this clonotype: The junction shows a germline mismatch at one end, possibly a read error. This chain links TRBV4-1 with TRBJ2-2, with D possibly matching TRBD2 (7 bases). The CDR3 runs to 18 residues. Germline V gives CDR1 MGHRA, CDR2 YSYEKL. CDR3 in DNA: TGCGCCATCAGCCAAGAGTCCCGGGGGGCCGCGAACACCGGGGAGCTGTTTTTT. The encoded protein is CAISQESRGAANTGELFF.

V usage is TRBV20-1 and J usage is TRBJ1-4; D gene unclear. This CDR3 spans 16 amino acids. V lost 3 bases to trimming and J lost 0 bases, with 14 bases between them. Looked up from germline, CDR1 is DFQATT and CDR2 is SNEGSKA (reference sequence). This chain's CDR3 is CSASGSGRATNEKLFF. The CDR3 DNA reads as TGCAGTGCTAGCGGCTCGGGCCGGGCAACTAATGAAAAACTGTTTTTT.

The V and J genes are TRBV9 and TRBJ2-3; 10 bases align to TRBD1. Germline V CDR1 and CDR2: SGDLS, YYNGEE. Trimming cost V 2 bases and J 6 bases; bases outside gene matches: 3. This CDR3 region has 14 residues. The CDR3 sequence: CASSVTGGLDTQYF. CDR3 DNA sequence: TGTGCCAGCAGCGTGACAGGGGGCTTGGATACGCAGTATTTT. Full variable domain (remainder filled in from reference TRBV9 and TRBJ2-3): DSGVTQTPKHLITATGQRVTLRCSPRSGDLSVYWYQQSLDQGLQFLIQYYNGEERAKGNILERFSAQQFPDLHSELNLSSLELGDSALYFCASSVTGGLDTQYFGPGTRLTVL.

The CDR3 bases are TGCAGCGTTGAAGTTCCATCTACGGAGACCCAGTACTTC. Translation gives CSVEVPSTETQYF. The V call is TRBV29-1, the J call TRBJ2-5; no clear D gene. The germline CDR1 and CDR2 sequences are SQVTM and ANQGSEA. V dropped 1 base and J dropped 5 bases, with 11 bases sitting between them. This CDR3 contains 13 residues.

The chain has TRBV20-1 and TRBJ1-5; D gene unclear. Per the germline V gene, CDR1 is DFQATT and CDR2 is SNEGSKA (reference sequence). The CDR3 is 14 residues long. With 6 bases removed from V and 2 bases from J, the gap between germline ends came to 14 bases. CDR3 DNA sequence: TGCAGTGCCCTCTTGTCCCAAGGCAATCAGCCCCAGCATTTT. Its translation is CSALLSQGNQPQHF.

The chain couples TRBV28 to TRBJ2-1; TRBD2 matches 7 bases. Germline trimming cut 5 bases from V and 7 bases from J; bases unmatched to any gene: 11. This CDR3 contains 15 residues. Germline V CDR1 and CDR2: MDHEN, SYDVKM. CDR3 protein: CASSGGFSGSNEQFF. CDR3 in DNA: TGTGCCAGCAGTGGAGGGTTTAGCGGGTCTAATGAGCAGTTCTTC.

This clonotype occurred many times. The rearrangement joins TRBV28 to TRBJ1-2; possible D gene TRBD1, 6 bases. Between the trimmed V and J ends, which lost 6 bases and 3 bases, there was a span of 17 bases. Germline CDR1 is MDHEN and CDR2 is SYDVKM. The CDR3 sequence is 15 residues long. Here the CDR3 DNA reads TGTGCCAGCAGCCTTCTCTCCAACAGGGACTATGGCTACACCTTC. This gives the protein CASSLLSNRDYGYTF.

This chain uses TRBV7-2 with TRBJ2-3, with D unclear. Trimming pared 4 bases from V and 8 bases from J, leaving 10 bases between. The CDR3 contains 12 residues. Looked up from germline, CDR1 is SGHTA and CDR2 is FQGNSA. The CDR3: CASSYFLGTQYF. CDR3 in DNA: TGTGCCAGCAGCTATTTCTTGGGTACGCAGTATTTT.

A remark on this clonotype: A much larger clone is a single base away; this may be a read error. This sequence joins TRBV7-6 and TRBJ2-1; D unclear. V dropped 5 bases and J dropped 9 bases, with 8 bases sitting between them. The CDR3 extends over 11 amino acids. Germline V CDR1 and CDR2: SGHVS, FNYEAQ. The DNA for the CDR3 is TGTGCCAGCAGCCCCAAGAGTGAGCAGTTCTTC. Its protein is CASSPKSEQFF.

This clonotype was seen a few times. The rearrangement links TRBV6-5 to TRBJ2-1; possible D gene TRBD2, 5 bases. This CDR3 region has 15 residues. Trimming pared 6 bases from V and 6 bases from J, leaving 18 bases between. Looked up from germline, CDR1 is MNHEY and CDR2 is SVGAGI. The CDR3 protein is CASRRAVSLSNEQFF. The CDR3 region has the DNA TGTGCCAGCAGGAGAGCGGTCAGTCTTAGCAATGAGCAGTTCTTC.

This clonotype has a handful of counts. V gene TRBV4-3 combines with J gene TRBJ2-1; 8 bases align to TRBD2. Germline loops: CDR1 LGHNA, CDR2 YSLEER. With V trimmed by 0 bases and J by 6 bases, 4 bases remained unmatched. This CDR3 has 15 residues. The CDR3 coding sequence is TGCGCCAGCAGCCAAGACGGGACTAGAGGCAATGAGCAGTTCTTC. Translated: CASSQDGTRGNEQFF.

The chain links TRBV10-3 to TRBJ2-4; tentative D call: TRBD2 (5 bases). This CDR3 comprises 15 residues. The germline V gene encodes CDR1 ENHRY and CDR2 SYGVKD. V was pared by 11 bases and J by 10 bases, with 27 bases between. CDR3 amino acids: CAAVVGLAPKHIQYF. For the CDR3, the DNA is TGTGCCGCAGTCGTGGGCCTAGCTCCAAAACATATTCAGTACTTC.

V and J are TRBV5-1 and TRBJ2-5; 10 bases match TRBD1. V lost 0 bases, J lost 5 bases, and 7 bases stayed unmatched. The germline V gene has CDR1 SGHRS and CDR2 YFSETQ. The CDR3 totals 16 residues. For the CDR3, the DNA is TGCGCCAGCAGCTTGGGGACCCTGGGACAGGGGGAGACCCAGTACTTC. Amino acid sequence: CASSLGTLGQGETQYF.

Regarding this clonotype: This may stem from a read error, because a much larger clone lies one nucleotide away. The chain combines TRBV7-6 with TRBJ1-1, with D possibly matching TRBD1 (6 bases). V lost 3 bases and J lost 6, with 14 bases in between. The V gene's germline CDR1 is SGHVS and CDR2 FNYEAQ. The CDR3 runs to 14 residues. The CDR3 here is CASSFQNWGPEAFF. Here the CDR3 DNA reads TGTGCCAGCAGCTTTCAGAATTGGGGGCCTGAAGCTTTCTTT.

In its sample, this clonotype was seen a few times. This chain connects TRBV4-3 to TRBJ2-5; tentative D call: TRBD1 (6 bases). This CDR3 comprises 14 residues. Trimming took off 1 base at V and 2 bases at J, with 8 bases between the two ends. Germline CDR1 LGHNA, CDR2 YSLEER. CDR3 in DNA: TGCGCCAGCAGCCAAGGGACAGCACAAGAGACCCAGTACTTC. Its translation is CASSQGTAQETQYF.

The chain has TRBV5-6 and TRBJ2-1; D gene ambiguous. V lost 1 base to trimming and J lost 8 bases, with 10 bases between them. The CDR3 contains 13 residues. Germline loops: CDR1 SGHDT, CDR2 YYEEEE. This CDR3 reads CASSLLSGDEQFF. The DNA for the CDR3 is TGTGCCAGCAGCTTGCTGTCCGGTGATGAGCAGTTCTTC.

This clonotype was counted between two and nine times. A much larger clone differs by one base, so this may be a read error. The CDR3 coding sequence is TGTGCCAGCAGCTTGGAGGCGGGGAATGAGCAGTTCTTC. Protein: CASSLEAGNEQFF. V gene TRBV7-2 combines with J gene TRBJ2-1; D is possibly TRBD2 (6 bases). Germline CDR1 and CDR2: SGHTA and FQGNSA. Trimming pared 3 bases from V and 7 bases from J, leaving 10 bases between. This CDR3 region has 13 residues.

This sequence joins TRBV6-2 or TRBV6-3 and TRBJ2-5, with 7 bases aligning to TRBD1. Germline loops: CDR1 MNHEY, CDR2 SVGEGT. V shed 6 bases, J shed 1 base, and the junction held 11 bases outside the gene matches. This CDR3 is built from 16 residues. The CDR3 region has the DNA TGTGCCAGCAGAGAGGAAACGACAGGGCCCCAAGAGACCCAGTACTTC. Translation gives CASREETTGPQETQYF.